This T cell receptor beta chain appears in the sequencing data of a study of cytomegalovirus exposure and HLA in healthy donors. The study, taken as a whole, reports: Within the approximately 120 validation repertoires, first-cohort TCR clusters tended to co-occur, according to a later analysis.

Germline lookup yields CDR1 SGHRS and CDR2 YFSETQ. This CDR3 has 15 amino acids. The V gene end was trimmed by 5 bases and the J gene end by 3 bases; junction bases not matched to a gene: 5. TCRdb keeps only in-frame clones here, not all; method: immunoSEQ multiplex PCR. Among 150,000 to 200,000 clones listed, around 87% were seen once. Of note for this clone: Antigen specificity is unknown.

The rearrangement links TRBV5-1 to TRBJ1-5, with 10 bases aligning to TRBD1. This receptor was identified in a woman in her twenties or thirties in good health and CMV-seronegative. Sequencing was done on a sample of PBMCs. The CDR3 protein is CASRTGTGDNQPQHF. CDR3 bases: TGCGCCAGCAGAACCGGGACAGGGGACAATCAGCCCCAGCATTTT.